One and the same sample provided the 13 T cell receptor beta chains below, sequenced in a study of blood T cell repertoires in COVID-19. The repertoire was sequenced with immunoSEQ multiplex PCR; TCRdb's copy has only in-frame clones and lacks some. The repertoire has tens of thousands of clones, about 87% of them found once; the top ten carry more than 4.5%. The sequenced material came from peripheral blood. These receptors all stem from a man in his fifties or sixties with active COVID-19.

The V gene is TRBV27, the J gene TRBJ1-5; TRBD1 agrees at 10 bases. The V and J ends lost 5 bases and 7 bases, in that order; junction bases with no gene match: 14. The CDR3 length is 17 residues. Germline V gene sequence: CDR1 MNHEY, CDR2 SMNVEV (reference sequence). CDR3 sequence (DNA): TGTGCCAGCAGTCCTCTGGTTTTATGGGACAGGGGCCAGCCCCAGCATTTT. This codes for CASSPLVLWDRGQPQHF.

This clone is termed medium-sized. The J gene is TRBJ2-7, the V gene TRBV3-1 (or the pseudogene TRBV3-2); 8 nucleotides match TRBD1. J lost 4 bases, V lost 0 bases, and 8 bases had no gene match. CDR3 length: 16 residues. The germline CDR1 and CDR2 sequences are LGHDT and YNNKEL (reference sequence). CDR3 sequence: CASSQDRSGGQYEQYF. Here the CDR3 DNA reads TGTGCCAGCAGCCAAGATCGTTCAGGGGGCCAGTACGAGCAGTACTTC.

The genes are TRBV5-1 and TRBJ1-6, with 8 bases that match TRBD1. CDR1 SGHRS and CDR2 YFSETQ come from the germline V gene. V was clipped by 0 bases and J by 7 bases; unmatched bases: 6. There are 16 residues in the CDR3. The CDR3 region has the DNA TGCGCCAGCAGCTTGGAGGGCAGGGGGCGAAATTCACCCCTCCACTTT. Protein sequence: CASSLEGRGRNSPLHF. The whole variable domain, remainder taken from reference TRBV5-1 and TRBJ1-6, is KAGVTQTPRYLIKTRGQQVTLSCSPISGHRSVSWYQQTPGQGLQFLFEYFSETQRNKGNFPGRFSGRQFSNSRSEMNVSTLELGDSALYLCASSLEGRGRNSPLHFGNGTRLTVT.

DNA of the CDR3: TGTGCCAGCTCGTCCGGGACAGGGGGCGGAAACACTGAAGCTTTCTTT. Translating it yields CASSSGTGGGNTEAFF. J is TRBJ1-1 and V is TRBV18, with TRBD1 identical over 12 bases. Trimming cost V 6 bases and J 2 bases; bases outside gene matches: 7. The germline V gene encodes CDR1 KGHSH and CDR2 LQKENI. The CDR3 runs 16 residues.

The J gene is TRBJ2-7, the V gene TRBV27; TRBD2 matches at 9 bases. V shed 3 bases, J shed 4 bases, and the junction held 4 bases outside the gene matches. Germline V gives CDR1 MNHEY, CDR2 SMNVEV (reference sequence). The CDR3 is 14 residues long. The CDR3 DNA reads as TGTGCCAGCAGTTTGGAGGCGGGAGGGTACGAGCAGTACTTC. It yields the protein CASSLEAGGYEQYF.

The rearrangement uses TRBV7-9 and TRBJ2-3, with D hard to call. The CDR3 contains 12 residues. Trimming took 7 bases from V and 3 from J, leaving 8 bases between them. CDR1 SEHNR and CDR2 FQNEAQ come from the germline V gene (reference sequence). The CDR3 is CASTQATDTQYF. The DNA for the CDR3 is TGTGCCAGCACTCAGGCTACAGATACGCAGTATTTT. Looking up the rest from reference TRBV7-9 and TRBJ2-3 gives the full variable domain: DTGVSQNPRHKITKRGQNVTFRCDPISEHNRLYWYRQTLGQGPEFLTYFQNEAQLEKSRLLSDRFSAERPKGSFSTLEIQRTEQGDSAMYLCASTQATDTQYFGPGTRLTVL.

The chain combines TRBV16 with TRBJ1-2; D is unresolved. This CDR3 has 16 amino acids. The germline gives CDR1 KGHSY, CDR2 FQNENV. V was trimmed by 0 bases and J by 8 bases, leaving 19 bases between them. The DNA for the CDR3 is TGTGCCAGCAGCCAATCTCAAGCGGCACTGGGAGGGGGCTACACCTTC. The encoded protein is CASSQSQAALGGGYTF.

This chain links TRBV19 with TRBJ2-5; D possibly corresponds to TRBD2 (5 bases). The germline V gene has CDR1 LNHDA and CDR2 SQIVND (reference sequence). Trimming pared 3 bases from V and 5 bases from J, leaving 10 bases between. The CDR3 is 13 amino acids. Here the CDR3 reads CASSMREWETQYF. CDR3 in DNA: TGTGCCAGTAGTATGAGGGAATGGGAGACCCAGTACTTC.

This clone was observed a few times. The CDR3 DNA sequence: TGTGCCAGCTCAACGATCCCGGACACCGGGACTAGCGGATCCTACGAGCAGTACTTC. It translates to CASSTIPDTGTSGSYEQYF. The chain combines TRBV18 with TRBJ2-7; TRBD2 aligns across 11 bases. V lost 5 bases, J lost 1 base, and 16 bases stayed unmatched. Germline lookup yields CDR1 KGHSH and CDR2 LQKENI. The CDR3 has 19 amino acids.

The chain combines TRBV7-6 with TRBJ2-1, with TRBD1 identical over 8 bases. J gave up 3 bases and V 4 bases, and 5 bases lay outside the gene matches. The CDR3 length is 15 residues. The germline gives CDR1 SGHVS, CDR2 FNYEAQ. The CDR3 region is CASSSGQGVYNEQFF. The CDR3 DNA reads TGTGCCAGCAGCTCAGGACAGGGTGTCTACAATGAGCAGTTCTTC. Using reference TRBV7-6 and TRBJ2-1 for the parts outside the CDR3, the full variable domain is GAGVSQSPRYKVTKRGQDVALRCDPISGHVSLYWYRQALGQGPEFLTYFNYEAQQDKSGLPNDRFSAERPEGSISTLTIQRTEQRDSAMYRCASSSGQGVYNEQFFGPGTRLTVL.

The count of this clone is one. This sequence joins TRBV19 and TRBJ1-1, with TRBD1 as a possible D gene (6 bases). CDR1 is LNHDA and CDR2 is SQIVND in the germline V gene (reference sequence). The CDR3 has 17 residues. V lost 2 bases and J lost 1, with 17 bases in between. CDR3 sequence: CASSILKGHYKNTEAFF. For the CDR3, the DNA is TGTGCCAGTAGTATATTAAAGGGACATTATAAGAACACTGAAGCTTTCTTT.

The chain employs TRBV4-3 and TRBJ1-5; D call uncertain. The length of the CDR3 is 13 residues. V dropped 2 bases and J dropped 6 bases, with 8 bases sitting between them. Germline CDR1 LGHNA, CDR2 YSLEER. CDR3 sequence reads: CASSQSEGQPQHF. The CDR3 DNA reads TGCGCCAGCAGCCAATCCGAGGGTCAGCCCCAGCATTTT.

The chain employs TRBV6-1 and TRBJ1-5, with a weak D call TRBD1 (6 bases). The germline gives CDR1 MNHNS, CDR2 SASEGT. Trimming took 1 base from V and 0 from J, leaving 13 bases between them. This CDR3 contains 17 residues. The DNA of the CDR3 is TGTGCCAGCAGTGAAGACCCTACAGGGCTTAGCAATCAGCCCCAGCATTTT. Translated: CASSEDPTGLSNQPQHF.